Listed here are 32 T cell receptor beta chains from one sample, sequenced in a study of T-cell reconstitution after alpha-beta-depleted transplantation in children. Preparation of the TCRbeta library involved a method that used unique molecular identifiers. TCRdb passed the PCR reads through MiXCR, listing each CDR3 protein once. The sample has 98,000 or so distinct CDR3 sequences, about a quarter seen once; the top ten hold 20% to 25%. The sequences come from PBMCs, collected before TCRalphabeta/CD19-depleted stem cell transplant. The receptors originated from a boy under 10 years old with acute lymphoblastic leukemia, due to receive a stem cell transplant.

V is TRBV5-1 and J is TRBJ2-2, with D possibly TRBD1 on 5 matching bases. Looked up from germline, CDR1 is SGHRS and CDR2 is YFSETQ. V lost 0 bases and J 6 bases, leaving 9 bases between the germline ends. The CDR3 runs 14 residues. The CDR3 coding sequence is TGCGCCAGCAGCTTGGAGGGGCCCCCCGGGGAGCTGTTTTTT. It is translated as CASSLEGPPGELFF.

This clonotype occurred many times. CDR3 sequence (DNA): TGTGCCAGCACCCCTAGGGCAGGCTTACGCGAGCAGTACTTC. The encoded protein is CASTPRAGLREQYF. The genes are TRBV12-3 or TRBV12-4 and TRBJ2-7; D is unclear. The CDR3 is 14 amino acids. Between the trimmed V and J ends, which lost 7 bases and 6 bases, there was a span of 19 bases.

This chain links TRBV12-3 or TRBV12-4 with TRBJ2-5, with D possibly matching TRBD2 (6 bases). This CDR3 has 13 amino acids. Trimming shortened V by 6 bases and J by 5 bases, and 13 bases separated the two germline ends. The CDR3 spells CASSLAPRETQYF. CDR3 coding DNA: TGTGCCAGCAGCCTAGCGCCCCGGGAGACCCAGTACTTC.

This clonotype was seen a handful of times. V usage is TRBV7-2 and J usage is TRBJ1-3; D is uncertain. The CDR3 has 14 residues. The germline V gene encodes CDR1 SGHTA and CDR2 FQGNSA. V dropped 5 bases and J dropped 0 bases, with 8 bases sitting between them. The CDR3 loop reads CASSERASGNTIYF. In DNA, the CDR3 is TGTGCCAGCAGCGAAAGGGCCTCTGGAAACACCATATATTTT.

This chain connects TRBV7-2 to TRBJ1-1; a weak D match, TRBD1 (6 bases). The CDR3 spans 13 residues. CDR1 and CDR2 (germline): SGHTA, FQGNSA. V lost 10 bases, J lost 1 base, and 13 bases lay in between. In nucleotides, the CDR3 is TGTGCCACCGGGGCACAGGGGAACACTGAAGCTTTCTTT. Its translation: CATGAQGNTEAFF.

The rearrangement joins TRBV6-1 to TRBJ1-2; a possible D gene is TRBD1 (6 bases). The CDR3 sequence is 13 residues long. The V end was cut by 8 bases, the J end by 2 bases, with 12 bases between. The germline V gene encodes CDR1 MNHNS and CDR2 SASEGT. This CDR3 reads CASSQQGNYGYTF. CDR3 DNA sequence: TGTGCCAGCTCCCAACAGGGAAACTATGGCTACACCTTC.

On this clonotype: The germline gene is not matched at one end of the junction; a read error may be the cause. The chain combines TRBV15 with TRBJ1-5; possibly TRBD1 for D (6 bases). Per the germline V gene, CDR1 is LNHNV and CDR2 is YYDKDF (reference sequence). This CDR3 is built from 15 residues. The CDR3 DNA sequence: TGTGCCATCAGCAGAGATTCGGCAGGGGACGAGCCCCAGCATTTT. Translating gives CAISRDSAGDEPQHF.

This clonotype was recorded a few times. V usage is TRBV7-3 and J usage is TRBJ2-3, with TRBD2 as a possible D gene (5 bases). The CDR3 has 15 amino acids. The germline V and J ends were trimmed by 1 base and 1 base, with 9 bases remaining between them. Per the germline V gene, CDR1 is SGHTA and CDR2 is FQGTGA. Here the CDR3 DNA reads TGTGCCAGCAGCTTAAGCCTAGCCGGCACAGATACGCAGTATTTT. Its protein is CASSLSLAGTDTQYF.

V usage is TRBV6-1 and J usage is TRBJ2-2, with unresolved D. This CDR3 is 15 amino acids long. CDR1 is MNHNS, CDR2 SASEGT, per germline. Trimming left V 4 bases short and J 4 bases short, with 13 bases between. This chain's CDR3 is CASSVRQKLTGELFF. The CDR3 DNA follows: TGTGCCAGCAGTGTTCGGCAGAAACTCACCGGGGAGCTGTTTTTT.

This clonotype was counted ten times or more. The V gene is TRBV7-2, the J gene TRBJ2-1; 7 nucleotides line up with TRBD2. CDR3 size: 16 residues. J was trimmed by 7 bases and V by 1 base; bases with no gene match: 10. CDR1 and CDR2 (germline): SGHTA, FQGNSA. The CDR3 DNA follows: TGTGCCAGCAGCTTAGGGGTTTGGGGGGGAGGTAATGAGCAGTTCTTC. The encoded protein is CASSLGVWGGGNEQFF. The full variable domain, completed using reference TRBV7-2 and TRBJ2-1, is GAGVSQSPSNKVTEKGKDVELRCDPISGHTALYWYRQSLGQGLEFLIYFQGNSAPDKSGLPSDRFSAERTGGSVSTLTIQRTQQEDSAVYLCASSLGVWGGGNEQFFGPGTRLTVL.

V usage is TRBV4-2 and J usage is TRBJ1-4, with D possibly matching TRBD1 (5 bases). This CDR3 has 15 amino acids. The V gene's germline CDR1 is LGHNA and CDR2 YNFKEQ. The V end lost 0 bases, the J end lost 7 bases, and 12 bases lay between the germline ends. CDR3 nucleotides: TGTGCCAGCAGCCAAGAGGGGCCGGCGAGTGAAAAACTGTTTTTT. Its translation: CASSQEGPASEKLFF.

This clonotype is a singleton in its sample. The V and J genes are TRBV20-1 and TRBJ1-5; D is possibly TRBD1 (5 bases). The CDR3 covers 15 residues. The ends were cut back, 5 bases at V and 2 bases at J, with 16 bases in the middle. The germline V gene encodes CDR1 DFQATT and CDR2 SNEGSKA (reference sequence). The CDR3 DNA sequence: TGCAGTGCTGAATCCCCAGGGTGGGGCAATCAGCCCCAGCATTTT. The encoded protein is CSAESPGWGNQPQHF.

J is TRBJ2-3 and V is TRBV5-1; D might be TRBD2 (5 bases). The V and J ends lost 1 base and 1 base respectively, with 10 bases between them. Germline V gene data show CDR1 as SGHRS and CDR2 as YFSETQ. This CDR3 contains 15 residues. The CDR3: CASSLSGLRTDTQYF. The CDR3 bases are TGCGCCAGCAGCTTGAGCGGTCTACGCACAGATACGCAGTATTTT.

A few counts support this clonotype. The chain carries TRBV14 and TRBJ2-2; possible D gene TRBD2, 6 bases. The CDR3 covers 16 residues. V lost 4 bases to trimming and J lost 1 base, with 13 bases between them. Looked up from germline, CDR1 is SGHDN and CDR2 is FVKESK. CDR3 nucleotide sequence: TGTGCCAGCAGCCCCGGAGGGATCTTGAACACCGGGGAGCTGTTTTTT. Encoded protein: CASSPGGILNTGELFF.

This clonotype was found many times. The rearrangement joins TRBV20-1 to TRBJ2-1; D perhaps matches TRBD1 (5 bases). The CDR3 contains 14 residues. The germline V and J ends were trimmed by 3 bases and 3 bases, with 12 bases remaining between them. CDR1 is DFQATT, CDR2 SNEGSKA, per germline (reference sequence). The CDR3: CSASNGQGYNEQFF. The CDR3 nucleotides are TGCAGTGCTAGCAACGGGCAGGGCTACAATGAGCAGTTCTTC.

This sequence joins TRBV5-1 and TRBJ2-2; D is perhaps TRBD1 (6 bases). Germline values: CDR1 SGHRS, CDR2 YFSETQ. This CDR3 is 13 amino acids long. V was cut by 7 bases and J by 7 bases, with 14 bases left in between. CDR3 bases: TGCGCCAGCGCGCTCCGGGGACACGGGGAGCTGTTTTTT. Amino acids: CASALRGHGELFF.

The V call is TRBV20-1, the J call TRBJ1-5; D is uncertain. This CDR3 is built from 10 residues. Germline CDR1 reads DFQATT; CDR2 reads SNEGSKA (reference sequence). The CDR3 is CSIQGQPQHF. In nucleotides, the CDR3 is TGCAGCATCCAAGGACAGCCCCAGCATTTT.

This clonotype was observed a handful of times. The chain couples TRBV9 to TRBJ1-2; 12 bases are a match to TRBD1. J lost 1 base, V lost 3 bases, and 7 bases had no gene match. CDR3 size: 17 residues. CDR1 is SGDLS and CDR2 is YYNGEE in the germline V gene. CDR3 loop: CASSGPGQGAVNYGYTF. The CDR3 region has the DNA TGTGCCAGCAGCGGTCCGGGACAGGGGGCAGTTAACTATGGCTACACCTTC.

The rearrangement joins TRBV20-1 to TRBJ2-3; the match to TRBD2 covers 13 bases. The V gene end was trimmed by 3 bases and the J gene end by 4 bases; junction bases not matched to a gene: 7. CDR1 DFQATT and CDR2 SNEGSKA come from the germline V gene (reference sequence). This CDR3 spans 16 amino acids. Here the CDR3 reads CSARALAGGDSDTQYF. CDR3 sequence (DNA): TGCAGTGCTAGGGCACTAGCGGGAGGGGACTCAGATACGCAGTATTTT.

The V and J genes are TRBV6-1 and TRBJ2-5, with 7 nucleotides matching TRBD1. Germline trimming cut 5 bases from V and 4 bases from J; bases unmatched to any gene: 4. The CDR3 has 13 amino acids. Germline V gives CDR1 MNHNS, CDR2 SASEGT. The CDR3 coding sequence is TGTGCCAGCAGTAGACAGGGTCGAGAGACCCAGTACTTC. It translates to CASSRQGRETQYF.

This chain connects TRBV7-9 to TRBJ2-7, with no clear D. V lost 7 bases to trimming and J lost 4 bases, with 14 bases between them. This CDR3 has 13 amino acids. From germline, CDR1 is SEHNR and CDR2 FQNEAQ (reference sequence). The DNA for the CDR3 is TGTGCCAGCACCCTGTCCGACCCTTACGAGCAGTACTTC. Translation gives CASTLSDPYEQYF.

This sequence joins TRBV12-3 or TRBV12-4 and TRBJ2-4; D unresolved. The CDR3 loop spans 13 amino acids. Trimming took off 5 bases at V and 8 bases at J, with 13 bases between the two ends. CDR3 amino acids: CASSAFVLDIQYF. Written as DNA, the CDR3 is TGTGCCAGCAGTGCCTTTGTGTTAGACATTCAGTACTTC.

This clonotype occurred a few times. The V and J genes are TRBV5-1 and TRBJ2-2; D might be TRBD2 (6 bases). Germline V gene data show CDR1 as SGHRS and CDR2 as YFSETQ. CDR3 size: 18 residues. Trimming shortened V by 2 bases and J by 2 bases, and 19 bases separated the two germline ends. The CDR3 here is CASSFVRVAELNTGELFF. CDR3 bases: TGCGCCAGCAGCTTCGTTCGTGTAGCGGAGCTTAACACCGGGGAGCTGTTTTTT. Full variable domain (missing parts from reference TRBV5-1 and TRBJ2-2): KAGVTQTPRYLIKTRGQQVTLSCSPISGHRSVSWYQQTPGQGLQFLFEYFSETQRNKGNFPGRFSGRQFSNSRSEMNVSTLELGDSALYLCASSFVRVAELNTGELFFGEGSRLTVL.

This chain joins TRBV10-2 and TRBJ2-3; possible D gene TRBD2, 5 bases. The germline gives CDR1 WSHSY, CDR2 SAAADI. V was clipped by 5 bases and J by 2 bases, with 11 bases between them. The CDR3 runs 14 residues. The CDR3 loop reads CASSPSGTTDTQYF. The CDR3 coding sequence is TGCGCCAGCAGTCCAAGCGGAACCACAGATACGCAGTATTTT.

The rearrangement links TRBV7-3 to TRBJ2-2, with 8 nucleotides matching TRBD1. The V segment lost 5 bases and the J segment 3 bases; nucleotides outside the gene matches: 5. The length of the CDR3 is 15 residues. From germline, CDR1 is SGHTA and CDR2 FQGTGA. The CDR3 spells CASSRGQGDTGELFF. CDR3 nucleotides: TGTGCCAGCAGCCGCGGACAGGGCGACACCGGGGAGCTGTTTTTT.

This clonotype appeared a few times. The chain has TRBV6-5 and TRBJ2-5; D gene unclear. This CDR3 is built from 15 residues. CDR1 and CDR2 (germline): MNHEY, SVGAGI. V gave up 8 bases and J gave up 5 bases, with 21 bases separating them. CDR3 residues: CASGRALGLRETQYF. CDR3 DNA sequence: TGTGCCAGCGGCCGAGCCCTAGGGCTTAGGGAGACCCAGTACTTC.

This sequence joins TRBV19 and TRBJ1-5; tentatively, D is TRBD1 (5 bases). The CDR3 spans 17 residues. CDR1 and CDR2 (germline): LNHDA, SQIVND (reference sequence). V lost 3 bases and J 4 bases, leaving 19 bases between the germline ends. CDR3 nucleotide sequence: TGTGCCAGTAGTATTTCCACTAGGAGGGGTCCAAATCAGCCCCAGCATTTT. Translating it yields CASSISTRRGPNQPQHF.

This clonotype appeared a few times. The chain's CDR3 is CASSPDGGAPGEQFF. The DNA of the CDR3 is TGTGCCAGCAGCCCCGACGGGGGAGCCCCGGGTGAGCAGTTCTTC. The chain has TRBV6-1 and TRBJ2-1; perhaps TRBD2 as D (6 bases). Germline V gene sequence: CDR1 MNHNS, CDR2 SASEGT. Trimming removed 6 bases from V and 9 bases from J, with 21 bases in between. The CDR3 contains 15 residues.

This clonotype was detected a few times. The V call is TRBV10-1, the J call TRBJ2-7, with 8 bases identical to TRBD2. The CDR3 is 14 amino acids. Trimming removed 6 bases from V and 7 bases from J; junction bases left unmatched: 11. CDR1 is WNHNN, CDR2 SYGVQD, per germline (reference sequence). CDR3 protein: CASSTSGGAEEQYF. The DNA of the CDR3 is TGCGCCAGCAGCACTAGCGGAGGGGCGGAAGAGCAGTACTTC.

This clonotype showed up just a few times. The chain uses TRBV28 and TRBJ2-4, with D possibly TRBD1 on 6 matching bases. The CDR3 runs 13 residues. V was clipped by 10 bases and J by 7 bases, with 17 bases between them. CDR1 is MDHEN, CDR2 SYDVKM, per germline. In nucleotides, the CDR3 is TGTGCCACCATACTCAGGGGTAGGAACATTCAGTACTTC. This translates into CATILRGRNIQYF.

This clonotype was detected a few times. J is TRBJ2-3 and V is TRBV11-3; perhaps TRBD1 as D (6 bases). Deletions cut 1 base from V and 6 bases from J, with 14 bases between. The CDR3 is 15 residues long. The germline V gene has CDR1 SGHNT and CDR2 YENEEA. CDR3 region: CASSLGVTRGDTQYF. The CDR3 region has the DNA TGTGCCAGCAGCTTAGGTGTGACAAGGGGGGATACGCAGTATTTT.

The chain carries TRBV7-9 and TRBJ1-5; D gene uncertain. V lost 0 bases to trimming and J lost 5 bases, with 8 bases between them. The germline V gene encodes CDR1 SEHNR and CDR2 FQNEAQ (reference sequence). CDR3 length equals 14 residues. The CDR3 protein is CASSLAQADQPQHF. In DNA, the CDR3 is TGTGCCAGCAGCTTAGCCCAGGCCGATCAGCCCCAGCATTTT. The entire variable domain, with the rest obtained from reference TRBV7-9 and TRBJ1-5, is as follows: DTGVSQNPRHKITKRGQNVTFRCDPISEHNRLYWYRQTLGQGPEFLTYFQNEAQLEKSRLLSDRFSAERPKGSFSTLEIQRTEQGDSAMYLCASSLAQADQPQHFGDGTRLSIL.